This T cell receptor beta chain was sequenced in a study of blood T cells in healthy people across ages. For this clonotype: Its target is unknown.

A second PCR of 7 to 11 cycles used a sample-barcoded 5' primer and a J-beta primer mix. A single record per CDR3 protein comes from TCRdb applying MiXCR to the 5' RACE reads. This sample yields roughly 2 million distinct CDR3 sequences, of which approximately 50% are seen a single time; 2.1% belongs to the top ten. Whole-study findings and limits: More naive CD4+ cells and higher diversity were found in long-lived than in aged donors. When one million T cells were used, diversity estimates were thought to be underestimates.

No fewer than 7 million PBMCs went into each sample. This CDR3 has 15 amino acids. The V gene end was trimmed by 4 bases and the J gene end by 0 bases; junction bases not matched to a gene: 7. Germline-derived CDR1 and CDR2 are SQVTM and ANQGSEA. The TCR originated in a woman aged 35 to 49 in good health. Sample: blood. The V and J genes are TRBV29-1 and TRBJ2-7, with 9 bases identical to TRBD2. In nucleotides, the CDR3 is TGCAGCGTTGCGGCGGGAGGGGCCGGCTCCTACGAGCAGTACTTC. Protein sequence: CSVAAGGAGSYEQYF.